The 25 T cell receptor beta chains below were found in one sample sequenced in a study of T cells in Graves' hyperthyroidism and ophthalmopathy. Researchers took RNA transcripts and amplified the TCR beta CDR3 regions from them. RT-PCR in the first round (using the HTBI primer set) targeted the TCR CDR3. TCRdb ran MiXCR on the multiplex PCR reads and lists one entry per CDR3 protein. The sample includes 550,000 to 600,000 distinct CDR3 sequences, just over 45% of them seen just once. Sequences were obtained from peripheral blood or thyroid tissue (not recorded which). These receptors came from an adult woman with Graves' disease, either hyperthyroidism or ophthalmopathy (not recorded which).

The rearrangement uses TRBV6-5 and TRBJ1-5; possibly TRBD1 for D (5 bases). This CDR3 comprises 14 residues. The germline CDR1 and CDR2 sequences are MNHEY and SVGAGI. V dropped 5 bases and J dropped 7 bases, with 15 bases sitting between them. CDR3 amino acids: CASSLDSPRQPQHF. CDR3 in DNA: TGTGCCAGCAGTCTCGACAGCCCAAGACAGCCCCAGCATTTT.

This chain connects TRBV28 to TRBJ2-2; D may be TRBD2 (5 bases). The V gene's germline CDR1 is MDHEN and CDR2 SYDVKM. The CDR3 is 16 residues long. Trimming cost V 3 bases and J 2 bases, with 13 bases left between them. Written as DNA, the CDR3 is TGTGCCAGCAGTTTGGTGCTGCGACTAAACACCGGGGAGCTGTTTTTT. Protein sequence: CASSLVLRLNTGELFF.

The rearrangement links TRBV2 to TRBJ1-4; D is uncertain. Germline V lookup: CDR1 SNHLY, CDR2 FYNNEI. V gave up 7 bases and J gave up 0 bases, with 6 bases separating them. The CDR3 is 13 residues long. The CDR3: CASTTTTNEKLFF. CDR3 nucleotide sequence: TGTGCCAGCACCACGACAACTAATGAAAAACTGTTTTTT.

V gene TRBV7-2 combines with J gene TRBJ2-5; D ambiguous. The CDR3 extends over 14 amino acids. V was clipped by 0 bases and J by 5 bases, with 10 bases between them. In germline, CDR1 is SGHTA, CDR2 FQGNSA. CDR3 coding DNA: TGTGCCAGCAGCTTAGCCACCCTTCGGGAGACCCAGTACTTC. It yields the protein CASSLATLRETQYF.

The V and J genes are TRBV18 and TRBJ1-2; no reliable D call. CDR3 length: 13 residues. Germline V gene lookup returns CDR1 KGHSH and CDR2 LQKENI. The V and J ends lost 2 bases and 6 bases respectively, with 10 bases between them. The CDR3 loop is CASSPGLSDGYTF. CDR3 sequence (DNA): TGTGCCAGCTCACCAGGACTGTCGGATGGCTACACCTTC.

The V and J genes are TRBV4-1 and TRBJ2-1, with 11 bases identical to TRBD2. J was trimmed by 9 bases and V by 0 bases; bases with no gene match: 10. Per germline, CDR1 MGHRA and CDR2 YSYEKL. The CDR3 runs 17 residues. The CDR3 nucleotides are TGCGCCAGCAGCCAAGAGAGCCTGGGACTAGCGGTCGGTGAGCAGTTCTTC. Protein sequence: CASSQESLGLAVGEQFF.

This clonotype showed up many times. The chain joins TRBV11-2 to TRBJ2-2; no clear D. Between the trimmed V and J ends, which lost 5 bases and 4 bases, there was a span of 11 bases. The CDR3 length is 14 residues. Germline values: CDR1 SGHAT, CDR2 FQNNGV. The CDR3: CASSPGRSTGELFF. In nucleotides, the CDR3 is TGTGCCAGCAGCCCAGGACGGAGCACCGGGGAGCTGTTTTTT.

This clonotype was picked up many times. V usage is TRBV2 and J usage is TRBJ2-7, with D unresolved. Germline values: CDR1 SNHLY, CDR2 FYNNEI. The CDR3 runs 11 residues. The V end was cut by 2 bases, the J end by 12 bases, with 11 bases between. The CDR3: CASSERFGPYF. The CDR3 DNA sequence: TGTGCCAGCAGTGAACGTTTCGGCCCGTACTTC.

This clonotype was seen ten or more times. The V and J genes are TRBV11-2 and TRBJ2-7, with 8 bases identical to TRBD1. The V gene end was trimmed by 5 bases and the J gene end by 9 bases; junction bases not matched to a gene: 12. Germline CDR1 SGHAT, CDR2 FQNNGV. The CDR3 sequence is 14 residues long. CDR3 residues: CASSRGQGPWVQYF. In nucleotides, the CDR3 is TGTGCCAGCAGCCGTGGACAGGGACCTTGGGTGCAGTACTTC. Filled out from reference TRBV11-2 and TRBJ2-7, the complete variable domain reads EAGVAQSPRYKIIEKRQSVAFWCNPISGHATLYWYQQILGQGPKLLIQFQNNGVVDDSQLPKDRFSAERLKGVDSTLKIQPAKLEDSAVYLCASSRGQGPWVQYFGPGTRLTVT.

V and J are TRBV20-1 and TRBJ2-7, with a tentative D call TRBD2 (5 bases). The CDR3 is made up of 12 amino acids. Looked up from germline, CDR1 is DFQATT and CDR2 is SNEGSKA (reference sequence). V was cut by 3 bases and J by 9 bases, with 15 bases left in between. CDR3 sequence: CSASLWRSGQYF. The CDR3 DNA follows: TGCAGTGCTAGTCTTTGGCGGAGCGGGCAGTACTTC.

This chain connects TRBV5-1 to TRBJ1-1; TRBD1 is a possible D gene (6 bases). The V and J ends lost 0 bases and 10 bases respectively, with 13 bases between them. From germline, CDR1 is SGHRS and CDR2 YFSETQ. This CDR3 region has 13 residues. The CDR3 loop reads CASSLVGGGRAFF. The CDR3 nucleotides read TGCGCCAGCAGCTTGGTAGGGGGAGGGCGAGCTTTCTTT.

The genes are TRBV25-1 and TRBJ1-1; TRBD1 matches 11 bases. Germline assignment: CDR1 MGHDK and CDR2 SYGVNS. The CDR3 has 13 amino acids. CDR3: CARGDRGDTEAFF. In DNA form, the CDR3 reads TGTGCTAGAGGGGACAGGGGGGACACTGAAGCTTTCTTT.

This clonotype was observed many times. The chain uses TRBV19 and TRBJ2-7; possible D gene TRBD1, 6 bases. Germline V gene sequence: CDR1 LNHDA, CDR2 SQIVND (reference sequence). The CDR3 spans 14 residues. Deletions cut 5 bases from V and 3 bases from J, with 14 bases between. The CDR3 DNA sequence: TGTGCCAGTAGTGACCTGGACAGTAACTACGAGCAGTACTTC. Translation: CASSDLDSNYEQYF.

A remark on this clonotype: This CDR3 fails to terminate in the conserved phenylalanine or tryptophan, so it likely reflects a read error. No DNA is shown, since the ends of the CDR3 on it are uncertain; the CDR3 is the one TCRdb lists. V usage is TRBV29-1 and J usage is TRBJ1-3; the listed D gene, TRBD1, was not tested against the DNA. From germline, CDR1 is SQVTM and CDR2 ANQGSEA. 8 amino acids form the CDR3, both terminal residues included. The chain's CDR3 is CSVDRDRV.

J is TRBJ1-4 and V is TRBV7-2; 9 bases are shared with TRBD1. Germline CDR1 SGHTA, CDR2 FQGNSA. Trimming took 4 bases from V and 6 from J; bases not matched to a gene: 9. This CDR3 comprises 16 residues. This CDR3 is CASSSFLQGADEKLFF. In DNA, the CDR3 is TGTGCCAGCAGCTCATTCTTACAGGGGGCAGATGAAAAACTGTTTTTT.

The genes are TRBV20-1 and TRBJ2-5; the match to TRBD1 covers 9 bases. The CDR3 contains 17 residues. After removal of 5 bases from V and 5 bases from J, the junction contained 18 bases not matched to a gene. Germline V gene data show CDR1 as DFQATT and CDR2 as SNEGSKA (reference sequence). CDR3 bases: TGCAGTGCTGCCACGCTACCGGGACAGGGTACTTGGGAGACCCAGTACTTC. This gives the protein CSAATLPGQGTWETQYF.

This clonotype was observed a single time. The chain recombines TRBV20-1 with TRBJ2-5; no clear D. CDR3 length: 11 residues. The germline V gene encodes CDR1 DFQATT and CDR2 SNEGSKA (reference sequence). The CDR3 spells CRAQVTETQYF. In DNA form, the CDR3 reads TGCAGAGCCCAGGTTACGGAGACCCAGTACTTC.

On this clonotype itself: This clone may be a read error of a much larger clone one base away. The chain links TRBV7-2 to TRBJ2-7, with D unclear. Germline CDR1 is SGHTA and CDR2 is FQGNSA. The V gene lost 5 bases and the J gene lost 2 bases, with 10 bases spanning the gap. There are 13 residues in the CDR3. CDR3 sequence (DNA): TGTGCCAGCAGCGACCTGAGAACCTACGAGCAGTACTTC. It encodes CASSDLRTYEQYF. Looking up the rest from reference TRBV7-2 and TRBJ2-7 gives the full variable domain: GAGVSQSPSNKVTEKGKDVELRCDPISGHTALYWYRQSLGQGLEFLIYFQGNSAPDKSGLPSDRFSAERTGGSVSTLTIQRTQQEDSAVYLCASSDLRTYEQYFGPGTRLTVT.

The rearrangement links TRBV29-1 to TRBJ2-7; 9 bases line up with TRBD1. Germline V gene lookup returns CDR1 SQVTM and CDR2 ANQGSEA. CDR3 length equals 14 residues. J gave up 2 bases and V 3 bases, and 5 bases lay outside the gene matches. This CDR3 reads CSVDGQGLTYEQYF. The CDR3 coding sequence is TGCAGCGTTGATGGACAGGGGTTAACCTACGAGCAGTACTTC.

In its sample, this clonotype was seen many times. V and J are TRBV2 and TRBJ2-2; D remains unclear. Trimming pared 6 bases from V and 7 bases from J, leaving 18 bases between. The germline CDR1 and CDR2 sequences are SNHLY and FYNNEI. There are 15 residues in the CDR3. CDR3 nucleotide sequence: TGTGCCAGCAGCGACATCACCGCACTGAACGGGGAGCTGTTTTTT. Translation: CASSDITALNGELFF.

The V gene is TRBV14, the J gene TRBJ1-1; no clear D. This CDR3 comprises 15 residues. V lost 6 bases to trimming and J lost 4 bases, with 18 bases between them. CDR1 is SGHDN and CDR2 is FVKESK in the germline V gene. For the CDR3, the DNA is TGTGCCAGCAGTGCCCTGACTACGGGTATCACTGAAGCTTTCTTT. Protein sequence: CASSALTTGITEAFF. Together with reference TRBV14 and TRBJ1-1, the CDR3 gives the full variable domain: EAGVTQFPSHSVIEKGQTVTLRCDPISGHDNLYWYRRVMGKEIKFLLHFVKESKQDESGMPNNRFLAERTGGTYSTLKVQPAELEDSGVYFCASSALTTGITEAFFGQGTRLTVV.

This clonotype was seen ten or more times. The chain uses TRBV6-1 and TRBJ2-7, with D possibly TRBD2 on 6 matching bases. The CDR3 is made up of 16 amino acids. CDR1 MNHNS and CDR2 SASEGT come from the germline V gene. The CDR3 DNA reads as TGTGGCATATTGAGGTTCGAAAGCGGGCTGAACTACGAGCAGTACTTC. It specifies CGILRFESGLNYEQYF.

This clonotype appeared a single time. V gene TRBV7-2 combines with J gene TRBJ2-1; tentative D call: TRBD1 (5 bases). Germline assignment: CDR1 SGHTA and CDR2 FQGNSA. The CDR3 loop spans 13 amino acids. The germline V and J ends were trimmed by 3 bases and 8 bases, with 11 bases remaining between them. CDR3 amino acids: CASSLPQGDEQFF. DNA of the CDR3: TGTGCCAGCAGCTTGCCCCAGGGCGATGAGCAGTTCTTC.

This clonotype was observed at least ten times. J is TRBJ2-5 and V is TRBV5-1; the D call may be TRBD1 or TRBD2 (5 bases each). Per germline, CDR1 SGHRS and CDR2 YFSETQ. This CDR3 contains 14 residues. V lost 4 bases, J lost 4 bases, and 14 bases lay in between. The CDR3 sequence: CASSARPGRETQYF. The CDR3 DNA is TGCGCCAGCAGCGCCCGGCCGGGGCGAGAGACCCAGTACTTC.

This clonotype has at least ten counts. This chain connects TRBV5-1 to TRBJ2-7; 8 bases align to TRBD2. V lost 0 bases and J lost 1; bases outside the gene matches: 0. This CDR3 contains 14 residues. Germline CDR1 and CDR2: SGHRS and YFSETQ. In nucleotides, the CDR3 is TGCGCCAGCAGCTTGGAGCGGGGGTCCTACGAGCAGTACTTC. Its translation: CASSLERGSYEQYF.